This is a list of T cell receptor beta chains from one sample in a study of T cell changes during pregnancy in multiple sclerosis. The method was immunoSEQ multiplex PCR; TCRdb's version includes in-frame clones alone and lacks a portion of them. The table shows 55,000 to 75,000 clones, with about nine tenths occurring only once. The sample consisted of peripheral blood, taken after pregnancy. These receptors were collected from a female donor in good health, enrolled as a control in a pregnancy study. Both conserved end residues are trimmed from each CDR3. Part of the rows lack a size; the others show once, few, many or a class for expanded clones.

. TRBJ1-1 TRBV18 ASSQFSGTGRVGAEAF
few TRBJ1-2 TRBV19 ASSIGGFYGYT
. TRBJ2-7 TRBV18 ASSPRLENSYEQY
. TRBJ2-7 TRBV7-2 ASSLTMISYEQY
. TRBJ1-1 TRBV29-1 SAEGRLNTEAF
. TRBJ2-1 TRBV15 ATSRVFTSNEQF
. TRBJ2-7 TRBV6-5 ASSFTGTGSYEQY
. TRBJ1-5 TRBV11-3 ASSRDRNQPQH
. TRBJ1-1 TRBV30 AWSVLSEAF
. TRBJ2-1 TRBV4-3 ASSLTGGYNEQF
. TRBJ2-3 TRBV7-2 ASSLGGGTGVSTDTQY
. TRBJ2-4 TRBV9 ASSYEGQGIKNIQY
. TRBJ1-1 TRBV6-1 ASSEIGVDTEAF
. TRBJ2-5 TRBV27 ASSPGLPEETQY
. TRBJ2-7 TRBV29-1 SVSQGSYEQY
once TRBJ2-7 TRBV6-6 ASSFSNRQVVHEQY
. TRBJ1-2 TRBV6-6 AGRDRDNYGYT
once TRBJ2-3 TRBV10-3 AISGTSGGAQRIDTQY
. TRBJ1-2 TRBV19 ASSMFDRVGYT
. TRBJ1-1 TRBV27 ASSLGTSDLNTEAF
. TRBJ2-2 TRBV5-1 ASSRRQGQGELF
. TRBJ2-2 TRBV2 ASSELWGLTGELF
. TRBJ1-5 TRBV7-8 ASSLEIRGHSNQPQH
. TRBJ2-7 TRBV2 ASREEISYEQY
. TRBJ2-1 TRBV19 ASSPTSGGVNNEQF
once TRBJ2-5 TRBV11-2 ASSRQGIYQETQY
. TRBJ1-2 TRBV9 ASSVGPWTGEANYGYT
few TRBJ1-2 TRBV28 ASSLRTASYGYT